This T cell receptor beta chain was retrieved from a study of OX40 agonist ivuxolimab in advanced cancers. At the level of the study: Dose-escalation patients were diagnosed with hepatocellular carcinoma, melanoma, renal cell cancer or head and neck cancer.

Germline CDR1 and CDR2: SGHDT and YYEEEE. This CDR3 has 15 residues. V lost 3 bases, J lost 8 bases, and 6 bases stayed unmatched. This clone was seen a single time. Sequencing used immunoSEQ multiplex PCR; TCRdb keeps in-frame clones, though not all of them. The data hold 50,000 or so clones, with about nine tenths observed a single time. Specimen: CD4+ or CD8+ T cells sorted from blood, collected in a trial of the OX40 agonist ivuxolimab. This chain links TRBV5-6 with TRBJ2-1; 12 bases are shared with TRBD2. This TCR was recovered from an adult with an advanced solid tumor such as melanoma, head and neck, liver or kidney cancer. DNA of the CDR3: TGTGCCAGCAGCTCTCCTAGCGGGGGGGGCGATGAGCAGTTCTTC. Translated: CASSSPSGGGDEQFF.